These 14 T cell receptor beta chains came from one sample sequenced in a study of a mutant IDH1 vaccine in newly diagnosed glioma. Their antigens are not known. Measured with immunoSEQ multiplex PCR; TCRdb has only the in-frame clones, and not every one. The data contain 50,000 to 70,000 clones, about 80% of them singletons. Regarding time point: week 23, last vaccination. It was 300 ug of mutant IDH1 20-mer peptide that made up each vaccine dose, given with topical imiquimod. Specimen: PBMCs, collected from a glioma patient whose treatment included an IDH1 peptide vaccine. Receptor source: a man aged 18 to 30 with glioma.

This rearrangement joins TRBV27 to TRBJ2-3, with a possible D match to TRBD1 (6 bases). Germline V lookup: CDR1 MNHEY, CDR2 SMNVEV (reference sequence). The CDR3 contains 14 residues. V dropped 10 bases and J dropped 2 bases, with 16 bases sitting between them. CDR3 in DNA: TGTGCCACCAACCAACAGGGATTCACAGATACGCAGTATTTT. As protein: CATNQQGFTDTQYF.

This rearrangement joins TRBV9 to TRBJ1-1; D is unresolved. The V end lost 0 bases, the J end lost 5 bases, and 11 bases lay between the germline ends. CDR3 size: 14 residues. Per germline, CDR1 SGDLS and CDR2 YYNGEE. The CDR3 nucleotides read TGTGCCAGCAGCGTAGGAAGAGAACGGACTGAAGCTTTCTTT. Translating it yields CASSVGRERTEAFF.

The chain carries TRBV5-6 and TRBJ1-2, with 7 bases aligning to TRBD1. Germline CDR1 is SGHDT and CDR2 is YYEEEE. Trimming cost V 5 bases and J 1 base; bases outside gene matches: 17. This CDR3 comprises 18 residues. CDR3 sequence reads: CASSLDRALRGLNYGYTF. For the CDR3, the DNA is TGTGCCAGCAGTTTAGACAGGGCCCTGCGCGGGCTTAACTATGGCTACACCTTC.

The V call is TRBV14, the J call TRBJ1-2; 12 nucleotides align to TRBD1. CDR1 is SGHDN, CDR2 FVKESK, per germline. V shed 4 bases, J shed 5 bases, and the junction held 5 bases outside the gene matches. The CDR3 runs 15 residues. The CDR3 is CASSPQGQGAYGYTF. For the CDR3, the DNA is TGTGCCAGCAGCCCCCAGGGACAGGGGGCTTATGGCTACACCTTC.

The CDR3 coding sequence is TGTGCCAGCAGGCCCCAGGGGATCCCTGAAGCTTTCTTT. Translated, it gives CASRPQGIPEAFF. The chain links TRBV28 to TRBJ1-1; D perhaps matches TRBD1 (6 bases). V was pared by 6 bases and J by 6 bases, with 14 bases between. Germline V gene lookup returns CDR1 MDHEN and CDR2 SYDVKM. CDR3 length equals 13 residues.

The CDR3 nucleotides read TGCGCCAGCAGCCAAGATCGCAGAGACTCTGGAAACACCATATATTTT. It specifies CASSQDRRDSGNTIYF. The genes are TRBV4-1 and TRBJ1-3; D is unresolved. The CDR3 runs to 16 residues. CDR1 is MGHRA, CDR2 YSYEKL, per germline. Trimming pared 0 bases from V and 0 bases from J, leaving 9 bases between.

The CDR3 region is CASSRTGGSSGNTIYF. The CDR3 DNA reads as TGCGCCAGCAGCCGTACAGGGGGTTCCTCTGGAAACACCATATATTTT. J is TRBJ1-3 and V is TRBV5-1, with TRBD1 matching over 8 bases. The CDR3 extends over 16 amino acids. Losses at the gene ends were 4 bases for V and 0 bases for J; bases not matched to a gene: 6. The germline gives CDR1 SGHRS, CDR2 YFSETQ.

This clone was counted between two and nine times. The chain joins TRBV19 to TRBJ1-1, with 7 nucleotides matching TRBD1. Germline CDR1 and CDR2: LNHDA and SQIVND (reference sequence). The CDR3 spans 12 residues. After removal of 4 bases from V and 7 bases from J, the junction contained 3 bases not matched to a gene. The CDR3 nucleotides are TGTGCCAGTAGTACAGGGGGAATTGAAGCTTTCTTT. Its translation: CASSTGGIEAFF.

The J gene is TRBJ1-2, the V gene TRBV28, with D possibly matching TRBD1 (5 bases). V was cut by 10 bases and J by 4 bases, with 16 bases left in between. CDR1 and CDR2 (germline): MDHEN, SYDVKM. CDR3 size: 13 residues. CDR3 protein: CAIRQTGSYGYTF. DNA for the CDR3: TGTGCCATCCGACAGACCGGATCCTATGGCTACACCTTC.

This sequence joins TRBV4-2 and TRBJ1-2; TRBD1 aligns across 10 bases. Losses at the gene ends were 1 base for V and 8 bases for J; bases not matched to a gene: 13. This CDR3 has 17 residues. Germline CDR1 and CDR2: LGHNA and YNFKEQ. The CDR3 DNA reads as TGTGCCAGCAGCCAAGTTCGGACAGGGGGAGAGTTCGGAGGCTACACCTTC. This gives the protein CASSQVRTGGEFGGYTF.

The chain has TRBV18 and TRBJ1-3; no firm D call. The CDR3 runs to 13 residues. CDR1 and CDR2 (germline): KGHSH, LQKENI. Trimming removed 3 bases at V and 0 bases at J, with 3 bases between. Written as DNA, the CDR3 is TGTGCCAGCTCACCGGACTCTGGAAACACCATATATTTT. It encodes CASSPDSGNTIYF.

This clone was observed a handful of times. This chain uses TRBV7-9 with TRBJ1-1; the match to TRBD1 covers 9 bases. The germline V gene has CDR1 SEHNR and CDR2 FQNEAQ (reference sequence). The CDR3 is made up of 12 amino acids. The CDR3, as DNA: TGTGCAGCGACAGGGGGGGACACTGAAGCTTTCTTT. Translation gives CAATGGDTEAFF.

The rearrangement links TRBV9 to TRBJ2-7; D is perhaps TRBD1 (5 bases). The CDR3 consists of 15 residues. The V and J ends lost 3 bases and 3 bases respectively, with 16 bases between them. Germline loops: CDR1 SGDLS, CDR2 YYNGEE. In DNA form, the CDR3 reads TGTGCCAGCAGCGCCGGCAGGGCTGCCTTCTACGAGCAGTACTTC. Amino acid sequence: CASSAGRAAFYEQYF.

The rearrangement joins TRBV11-2 to TRBJ1-4; 7 bases match TRBD1. V was clipped by 4 bases and J by 4 bases; unmatched bases: 9. Germline V gives CDR1 SGHAT, CDR2 FQNNGV. The CDR3 is 16 residues long. CDR3 sequence reads: CASSSPAGGDNEKLFF. CDR3 coding DNA: TGTGCCAGCAGCTCGCCCGCAGGGGGAGATAATGAAAAACTGTTTTTT.